This T cell receptor (beta chain) was obtained from a study of T cell responses to AZD1222 COVID-19 vaccine. Study-level findings and limits: AZD1222 recipients seropositive at baseline numbered only six. Only after the peak T cell response were repertoires sampled. Unmutated variant regions are reportedly targeted by nearly half of spike-specific TCRs. Most donors were white British and more were female, and clonal diversity was possibly underestimated.

This clone was recorded a few times. Its antigen is currently unknown. This CDR3 comprises 15 residues. Germline V lookup: CDR1 SEHNR, CDR2 FQNEAQ (reference sequence). Between the trimmed V and J ends, which lost 6 bases and 0 bases, there was a span of 12 bases. Sequenced by immunoSEQ multiplex PCR; TCRdb stores in-frame clones only, minus some. The profile shows fewer than 200,000 clones, roughly 90% of them singletons. This TCR was recovered from an adult who received the AZD1222 COVID-19 vaccine. The genes are TRBV7-9 and TRBJ1-3; no definite D call. The sample in question was peripheral blood, obtained 28 days after the second AZD1222 dose. In nucleotides, the CDR3 is TGTGCCAGCAGTCTAGAGGGTATCTCTGGAAACACCATATATTTT. Translating it yields CASSLEGISGNTIYF.